This is a list of T cell receptor beta chains from one sample in a study of blood T cell repertoires in COVID-19. Clones were sequenced by immunoSEQ multiplex PCR, and TCRdb holds only the in-frame ones, with some missing. Here the sample spans about 110,000 clones, about two thirds being singletons. Material: peripheral blood. These TCRs come from a woman between 40 and 50 years old with acute or convalescent COVID-19. CDR3s include the opening cysteine and the closing phenylalanine or tryptophan. The D gene is left open where the match is weak. Only part of the rows carry a size: once, few, many, or a class if the clone is expanded.

J | V | size | D | DNA | CDR3
TRBJ2-1 | TRBV19 | . | . | TGTGCCAGTAGTATGTACAGGGCTTACAATGAGCAGTTCTTC | CASSMYRAYNEQFF
TRBJ2-1 | TRBV9 | . | TRBD2 | TGTGCCAGCAGCGTCGGGACTAGCTCCTACAATGAGCAGTTCTTC | CASSVGTSSYNEQFF
TRBJ1-6 | TRBV7-2 | . | . | TGTGCCAGCAGCTTTCCGAATTCACCCCTCCACTTT | CASSFPNSPLHF
TRBJ2-7 | TRBV5-1 | . | TRBD1 | TGCGCCAGCAGCTTGGAGGCCCAGGGGGTGAACGAGCAGTACTTC | CASSLEAQGVNEQYF
TRBJ1-6 | TRBV18 | few | . | TGTGCCAGCTCACCCCAGAACTATAATTCACCCCTCCACTTT | CASSPQNYNSPLHF
TRBJ2-3 | TRBV3-1/TRBV3-2 | few | TRBD2 | TGTGCCAGCAGCCAGGCTGGACTAGCGGGGGGGCCTAGCACAGATACGCAGTATTTT | CASSQAGLAGGPSTDTQYF
TRBJ2-2 | TRBV5-1 | . | . | TGCGCCAGCAGCTTCGGGGTGGAGCCCGGGGAGCTGTTTTTT | CASSFGVEPGELFF
TRBJ2-1 | TRBV7-6 | . | TRBD2 | TGTGCCAGCAGCTTAAGCGGGGGGGTAATCAATGAGCAGTTCTTC | CASSLSGGVINEQFF
TRBJ2-2 | TRBV10-3 | . | TRBD1 | TGTGCCATCAGGTCTACAGGGGGCAGCGGGGAGCTGTTTTTT | CAIRSTGGSGELFF
TRBJ2-4 | TRBV9 | . | TRBD2 | TGTGCCAGCAGCGTAGCTGGCGGGGGGGCTGGGAACATTCAGTACTTC | CASSVAGGGAGNIQYF
TRBJ1-1 | TRBV27 | . | . | TGTGCCAGCAGTTTAAGCGGGCGCGGTACTGAAGCTTTCTTT | CASSLSGRGTEAFF
TRBJ2-1 | TRBV5-1 | . | TRBD1 | TGCGCCAGCAGCTACGGACAGGGGGGGAACAATGAGCAGTTCTTC | CASSYGQGGNNEQFF
TRBJ1-1 | TRBV29-1 | . | . | TGCAGCGTTGATCGGGGGACTGAAGCTTTCTTT | CSVDRGTEAFF
TRBJ2-1 | TRBV7-2 | . | . | TGTGCCAGCAGCTTCAACTGGAGGGTGAATGAGCAGTTCTTC | CASSFNWRVNEQFF
TRBJ1-6 | TRBV27 | . | TRBD1 | TGTGCCAGCAGTACTGGACAGGGGGCAGTCCGTAATTCACCCCTCCACTTT | CASSTGQGAVRNSPLHF
TRBJ1-2 | TRBV19 | . | . | TGTGCCAGTAGCTTACCAGGACAGTCCCGCTATGGCTACACCTTC | CASSLPGQSRYGYTF
TRBJ1-1 | TRBV13 | . | . | TGTGCCAGCAGCTTAGGCGGCGGGTTTCAGAACACTGAAGCTTTCTTT | CASSLGGGFQNTEAFF
TRBJ2-3 | TRBV6-1 | . | . | TGTGCCAGCAGTGGGCTAGTGGGCAGGGGGGCCGATACGCAGTATTTT | CASSGLVGRGADTQYF
TRBJ1-4 | TRBV7-9 | . | TRBD1 | TGTGCCAGCAGCTTAACAGGGACAGGTGAAAAACTGTTTTTT | CASSLTGTGEKLFF
TRBJ1-2 | TRBV19 | many | TRBD1 | TGTGCCAGTATCCAAGACGGGACAGGACATGGCTACACCTTC | CASIQDGTGHGYTF
TRBJ2-5 | TRBV7-9 | few | . | TGTGCCAGCAGGCAGTCCTGGGAGACCCAGTACTTC | CASRQSWETQYF
TRBJ2-3 | TRBV5-4 | . | . | TGTGCCAGCAGCTTGGCCGGGGGACCACCTCCTTCAGATACGCAGTATTTT | CASSLAGGPPPSDTQYF
TRBJ1-1 | TRBV7-9 | . | TRBD1 | TGTGCCAGCAGCCCAGGGGGGAACACTGAAGCTTTCTTT | CASSPGGNTEAFF
TRBJ1-6 | TRBV5-6 | . | TRBD1 | TGTGCCAGCAGCCCGGGGACAGGGAGGGGGAGCTCCTATAATTCACCCCTCCACTTT | CASSPGTGRGSSYNSPLHF
TRBJ2-7 | TRBV11-2 | . | . | TGTGCCAGCAGCTTCAACAGGGTCCGTTCCGAGCAGTACTTC | CASSFNRVRSEQYF
TRBJ1-5 | TRBV9 | . | . | TGTGCCAGCAGCCCCTACGATAGCAATCAGCCCCAGCATTTT | CASSPYDSNQPQHF
TRBJ1-2 | TRBV12-5 | . | TRBD1 | TGTGCTAGTGGTTTGGGACAGGGGGCCTCCAACTATGGCTACACCTTC | CASGLGQGASNYGYTF
TRBJ1-4 | TRBV7-2 | once | . | TGTGCCAGCAGCCCCCTGGGGCCGGCTTCAACTAATGAAAAACTGTTTTTT | CASSPLGPASTNEKLFF
TRBJ1-6 | TRBV28 | . | . | TGTGCCAGCAGTCCCTATTATAATTCACCCCTCCACTTT | CASSPYYNSPLHF
TRBJ2-7 | TRBV5-1 | . | TRBD2 | TGCGCCAGCAGCTTAGCGGGGGATCCCTACGAGCAGTACTTC | CASSLAGDPYEQYF
TRBJ1-6 | TRBV10-3 | . | . | TGTGCCATCAGTGAGTCGGGGGCAGACTATAATTCACCCCTCCACTTT | CAISESGADYNSPLHF
TRBJ2-3 | TRBV7-3 | . | TRBD2 | TGTGCCAGCAGCTTAGCGGGGGGGATTGCAGATACGCAGTATTTT | CASSLAGGIADTQYF
TRBJ2-7 | TRBV5-1 | . | TRBD1 | TGCGCCAGCAGCTTGGTTACAGGGGTAGTGTACGAGCAGTACTTC | CASSLVTGVVYEQYF
TRBJ2-5 | TRBV19 | . | . | TGTGCCAGTAGTATAGATCTAGAGCAATATGGAGCGTACTTC | CASSIDLEQYGAYF
TRBJ1-5 | TRBV30 | . | TRBD1 | TGTGCCTGGGACAGGGGGATAGGTCAGCCCCAGCATTTT | CAWDRGIGQPQHF
TRBJ1-5 | TRBV7-6 | . | . | TGTGCCAGCAGCTTAGAAGCAGGGGGCAATCAGCCCCAGCATTTT | CASSLEAGGNQPQHF
TRBJ1-1 | TRBV30 | . | . | TGTGCCTGTCATAGGGGGGGATTGACTGAAGCTTTCTTT | CACHRGGLTEAFF
TRBJ2-1 | TRBV7-3 | . | TRBD2 | TGTGCCAGCAGCTTAGGTGGAACTAGCGGGGCCTACAATGAGCAGTTCTTC | CASSLGGTSGAYNEQFF
TRBJ2-1 | TRBV19 | . | TRBD2 | TGTGCCAGTAGTATAGACCAGCGGGGGGGCCAGAATGAGCAGTTCTTC | CASSIDQRGGQNEQFF
TRBJ2-2 | TRBV2 | . | . | TGTGCCAGCGCCCGAGGAGCGGTCGGGGAGCTGTTTTTT | CASARGAVGELFF
TRBJ2-6 | TRBV4-1 | . | . | TGCGCCAGCAGCCAGCGCGAAAGCTCTGGGGCCAACGTCCTGACTTTC | CASSQRESSGANVLTF
TRBJ2-3 | TRBV18 | . | TRBD1 | TGTGCCAGCTCCCCCGGACAGGGCATAGATACGCAGTATTTT | CASSPGQGIDTQYF
TRBJ2-2 | TRBV6-5 | . | . | TGTGCCAGCAGTTACTTTGGCAGTAACACCGGGGAGCTGTTTTTT | CASSYFGSNTGELFF
TRBJ2-7 | TRBV28 | . | . | TGTGCCAGCAGTTCCCCTAGCCGGGACTACGAGCAGTACTTC | CASSSPSRDYEQYF
TRBJ2-1 | TRBV6-4 | few | . | TGTGCCACCTCACTAGAACGGCGCAATGAGCAGTTCTTC | CATSLERRNEQFF